The TCR beta chain under discussion was sequenced for a study of follicular helper T cells after annual influenza vaccination. Germline loops: CDR1 LNHDA, CDR2 SQIVND (reference sequence). Deletions cut 7 bases from V and 5 bases from J, with 13 bases between. This CDR3 comprises 13 residues. Generated by immunoSEQ multiplex PCR, the TCRdb table keeps only in-frame clones and is missing some. The table has roughly 5,600 clones, 80% to 85% seen once. This clone has only one observation. The time point denotes: 2015-2016 season, 7 days after influenza vaccination. The source is an adult who received the influenza vaccine. Sequenced here: CXCR5+ CD38- circulating T follicular helper cells from blood, sampled 7 days after influenza vaccination. Subset indicated: circulating Tfh, non-naive CD4+CXCR5+PD-1+ (ICOS+CD38+ or ICOS-CD38-). The chain has TRBV19 and TRBJ2-3; D is possibly TRBD2 (6 bases). DNA of the CDR3: TGTGCCAGTACCGTCCCCGGGGGAGATACGCAGTATTTT. Protein: CASTVPGGDTQYF. Together with reference TRBV19 and TRBJ2-3, the CDR3 gives the full variable domain: DGGITQSPKYLFRKEGQNVTLSCEQNLNHDAMYWYRQDPGQGLRLIYYSQIVNDFQKGDIAEGYSVSREKKESFPLTVTSAQKNPTAFYLCASTVPGGDTQYFGPGTRLTVL.